The entry that follows covers one T cell receptor (beta chain) sequence. Its antigen is unidentified. 13 Jbeta primers and 60 Vbeta primers were used for the PCR. TCRdb's table, derived via immunoSEQ multiplex PCR, lists solely in-frame clones and lacks some. Among around 150,000 clones listed, around three quarters were seen once. CDR3 size: 13 residues. V lost 6 bases and J 3 bases, leaving 9 bases between the germline ends. Per the germline V gene, CDR1 is MNHNY and CDR2 is SVGAGI (reference sequence). The record originates from a study of cytomegalovirus exposure and HLA in healthy donors. Study results and caveats: According to an earlier analysis, most TCR beta V segments yielded productive rearrangements about 90% or about 30% of the time. With DRB1 most and HLA-C fewest, TCR association rates differed between HLA loci in a later analysis. The study found most TCR sequences rare, yet found some public TCRs in many donors.

The sequence derives from a woman between 40 and 50 years old in good health and CMV-seronegative. J is TRBJ1-3 and V is TRBV6-6; no reliable D call. Specimen: PBMCs. The CDR3 here is CASSTGNGNTIYF. The DNA of the CDR3 is TGTGCCAGCAGCACGGGGAATGGAAACACCATATATTTT.